Listed below are T cell receptor beta chains from one sample, sequenced in a study of radiation and T cells in renal cell carcinoma. Clones were read by immunoSEQ multiplex PCR, and TCRdb kept only the in-frame ones, dropping some. The sample lists tens of thousands of clones; approximately 86% were seen once. Specimen: blood, collected from a patient whose treatment included radiotherapy and nephrectomy. The receptors were sampled from a man aged 50-60 years with renal cell carcinoma. The CDR3 runs from the conserved cysteine through the conserved F or W. D genes are given only for firm matches. Clone size is given for some rows only: seen once, a few or many times, or a class if the clone is expanded.

V: TRBV7-2; J: TRBJ1-1; size: NA; D: TRBD1; CDR3: CASSLNRGTEAFF; DNA: TGTGCCAGCAGCTTAAACAGGGGCACTGAAGCTTTCTTT
V: TRBV2; J: TRBJ1-4; size: NA; D: TRBD1; CDR3: CASREQGPNEKLFF; DNA: TGTGCCAGCAGGGAACAGGGGCCGAATGAAAAACTGTTTTTT
V: TRBV7-9; J: TRBJ2-5; size: NA; D: NA; CDR3: CASSLWETQYF; DNA: TGTGCCAGCAGCTTGTGGGAGACCCAGTACTTC
V: TRBV7-9; J: TRBJ2-7; size: NA; D: NA; CDR3: CASSSGNSYEQYF; DNA: TGTGCCAGCAGTTCGGGGAACTCCTACGAGCAGTACTTC
V: TRBV5-5; J: TRBJ2-5; size: NA; D: NA; CDR3: CASSQLYRETQYF; DNA: TGTGCCAGCAGCCAACTCTATAGGGAGACCCAGTACTTC
V: TRBV11-3; J: TRBJ2-2; size: NA; D: NA; CDR3: CASSLNKAGELFF; DNA: TGTGCCAGCAGCTTAAACAAAGCCGGGGAGCTGTTTTTT
V: TRBV6-1; J: TRBJ2-2; size: NA; D: NA; CDR3: CASSPGPPSTGELFF; DNA: TGTGCCAGCAGCCCCGGGCCCCCCAGCACCGGGGAGCTGTTTTTT
V: TRBV6-6; J: TRBJ1-2; size: once; D: NA; CDR3: CASSKFQGPTNYGYTF; DNA: TGTGCCAGCAGTAAATTTCAGGGGCCTACAAACTATGGCTACACCTTC
V: TRBV30; J: TRBJ1-1; size: NA; D: NA; CDR3: CAWTVSMNTEAFF; DNA: TGTGCCTGGACCGTAAGCATGAACACTGAAGCTTTCTTT
V: TRBV5-4; J: TRBJ2-5; size: NA; D: NA; CDR3: CASSSDDSPPQETQYF; DNA: TGTGCCAGCAGCTCCGACGACTCTCCCCCACAAGAGACCCAGTACTTC
V: TRBV21-1; J: TRBJ1-5; size: NA; D: NA; CDR3: CASSKGVNMMTGFTDHSNQPQHF; DNA: TGTGCCAGCAGCAAAGGGGTCAACATGATGACAGGGTTTACCGATCATAGCAATCAGCCCCAGCATTTT
V: TRBV28; J: TRBJ1-3; size: once; D: TRBD1; CDR3: CASSPGQGGRIYF; DNA: TGTGCCAGCAGTCCGGGACAGGGTGGTCGCATATATTTT
V: TRBV13; J: TRBJ2-7; size: NA; D: NA; CDR3: CASSFSYEQYF; DNA: TGTGCCAGCAGCTTTTCCTACGAGCAGTACTTC
V: TRBV7-6; J: TRBJ2-1; size: NA; D: NA; CDR3: CASSLNSANEQFF; DNA: TGTGCCAGCAGCTTAAACTCGGCGAATGAGCAGTTCTTC
V: TRBV6-5; J: TRBJ2-1; size: NA; D: TRBD2; CDR3: CASSSPGLAGDEFF; DNA: TGTGCCAGCAGTTCCCCGGGACTAGCGGGAGACGAGTTCTTC
V: TRBV25-1; J: TRBJ1-1; size: NA; D: NA; CDR3: CASSWGNSEAFF; DNA: TGTGCCAGCAGTTGGGGCAATAGTGAAGCTTTCTTT
V: TRBV5-1; J: TRBJ2-5; size: NA; D: NA; CDR3: CASSPQGSQETQYF; DNA: TGCGCCAGCAGCCCGCAGGGTAGCCAAGAGACCCAGTACTTC
V: TRBV13; J: TRBJ2-1; size: NA; D: NA; CDR3: CASSFRVSSYNEQFF; DNA: TGTGCCAGCAGCTTCCGGGTGAGCTCCTACAATGAGCAGTTCTTC
V: TRBV7-9; J: TRBJ1-4; size: NA; D: TRBD1; CDR3: CASSPPTGTNEKLFF; DNA: TGTGCCAGCAGCCCGCCGACAGGGACTAATGAAAAACTGTTTTTT
V: TRBV9; J: TRBJ2-1; size: few; D: NA; CDR3: CASSELTGLTRSEQFF; DNA: TGTGCCAGCAGCGAACTGACGGGACTCACAAGAAGTGAGCAGTTCTTC
V: TRBV2; J: TRBJ2-1; size: NA; D: TRBD1; CDR3: CASTRTGNEQFF; DNA: TGTGCCAGCACCCGGACAGGCAATGAGCAGTTCTTC
V: TRBV6-1; J: TRBJ1-3; size: few; D: NA; CDR3: CASSDEVQGGNTIYF; DNA: TGTGCCAGCAGTGATGAAGTGCAAGGTGGAAACACCATATATTTT
V: TRBV19; J: TRBJ1-1; size: many; D: TRBD1; CDR3: CASSPGGTEAFF; DNA: TGTGCCAGTAGCCCAGGGGGGACTGAAGCTTTCTTT
V: TRBV5-6; J: TRBJ1-1; size: once; D: NA; CDR3: CASSLPMDIGKAFF; DNA: TGTGCCAGCAGCTTGCCCATGGACATAGGTAAAGCTTTCTTT
V: TRBV6-6; J: TRBJ2-7; size: NA; D: NA; CDR3: CASIDSSGATYEQYF; DNA: TGTGCCAGCATCGACAGCTCCGGGGCGACCTACGAGCAGTACTTC
V: TRBV5-1; J: TRBJ2-1; size: NA; D: TRBD2; CDR3: CASSLLTSGNANEQFF; DNA: TGCGCCAGCAGCTTGTTGACTAGCGGGAATGCGAATGAGCAGTTCTTC
V: TRBV19; J: TRBJ1-5; size: NA; D: NA; CDR3: CASSIWGFQPQHF; DNA: TGTGCCAGTAGTATTTGGGGTTTTCAGCCCCAGCATTTT
V: TRBV4-1; J: TRBJ1-2; size: few; D: TRBD1; CDR3: CASSFRTGNNYGYTF; DNA: TGCGCCAGCAGCTTTCGGACAGGGAATAACTATGGCTACACCTTC
V: TRBV2; J: TRBJ1-5; size: NA; D: TRBD1; CDR3: CASKIQGAQPQHF; DNA: TGTGCCAGCAAGATACAGGGGGCTCAGCCCCAGCATTTT
V: TRBV11-2; J: TRBJ2-1; size: NA; D: TRBD2; CDR3: CASSLVAGGSYNEQFF; DNA: TGTGCCAGCAGCTTAGTAGCGGGGGGATCCTACAATGAGCAGTTCTTC
V: TRBV27; J: TRBJ2-5; size: NA; D: NA; CDR3: CASSLQAQGQGETQYF; DNA: TGTGCCAGCAGTTTACAGGCGCAGGGCCAAGGGGAGACCCAGTACTTC
V: TRBV7-6; J: TRBJ1-4; size: few; D: TRBD1; CDR3: CASSPRTGRNEKLFF; DNA: TGTGCCAGCAGCCCCCGGACAGGGAGGAATGAAAAACTGTTTTTT